Shown below are 2 T cell receptor beta chains from a single sample sequenced in a study of T cell responses to AZD1222 COVID-19 vaccine. The data were produced by immunoSEQ multiplex PCR, yet TCRdb's version contains in-frame clones alone and is incomplete. The sample yields about 140,000 clones, about 91% seen once. Sequenced here: peripheral blood, sampled 28 days after the second AZD1222 dose. The receptors here all came from an adult who received the AZD1222 COVID-19 vaccine.

In this sample, this clone turned up once. The chain is built from TRBV29-1 and TRBJ1-2, with TRBD1 identical over 10 bases. Germline V CDR1 and CDR2: SQVTM, ANQGSEA. V lost 6 bases, J lost 8 bases, and 9 bases stayed unmatched. This CDR3 has 13 residues. CDR3: CSVVTGTGAGYTF. In nucleotides, the CDR3 is TGCAGCGTAGTAACCGGGACAGGGGCCGGCTACACCTTC.

This clone was picked up one time. The J gene is TRBJ2-7, the V gene TRBV28; D unclear. The germline V and J ends were trimmed by 7 bases and 0 bases, with 16 bases remaining between them. Germline loops: CDR1 MDHEN, CDR2 SYDVKM. This CDR3 is 15 amino acids long. The CDR3 is CASNRNRISSYEQYF. DNA for the CDR3: TGTGCCAGCAACCGAAACCGGATCAGCTCCTACGAGCAGTACTTC.